This TCR beta chain was profiled in a study of blood T cell repertoires in COVID-19. The CDR3 spans 20 residues. The germline V and J ends were trimmed by 6 bases and 0 bases, with 24 bases remaining between them. The germline CDR1 and CDR2 sequences are LGHNA and YSLEER. This clone was detected once. Clones were read by immunoSEQ multiplex PCR, and TCRdb kept only the in-frame ones, dropping some. The data contain under 80,000 clones, about 86% of them seen just once; the ten biggest clones take up roughly 15%. The source material was peripheral blood. This clonotype was obtained from a human donor in a cohort sampled during active COVID-19. The chain joins TRBV4-3 to TRBJ2-6; D might be TRBD1 (6 bases). The DNA for the CDR3 is TGCGCCAGCAGACTCATACCCCTCGGGACACCACTCTCTGGGGCCAACGTCCTGACTTTC. It translates to CASRLIPLGTPLSGANVLTF.